This entry is about one T cell receptor (beta chain). Its target is not known. Sequencing used immunoSEQ multiplex PCR; TCRdb keeps in-frame clones, though not all of them. The sample consists of about 2 million clones, just under 95% of them appearing once. This sample is drawn from a study of shared clonotypes between healthy human individuals. Naive-designated CD8 cells lacked CD45RO, were positively enriched for CCR7, and omitted terminally differentiated effector memory CD45RA+ cells. All of the donors resided in Nashville, Tennessee, and each was a Caucasian adult. Study-wide findings and caveats: Sharing across four donors was highest in naive CD4 (around 5%) and lowest in memory CD8 (approximately 0.4%). Relative to memory subsets, naive subsets generally showed larger estimated richness.

Sequencing input: naive CD8+ T cells sorted from blood. The clonotype was recovered from a man between 18 and 29 years old in good health.

The CDR3 loop is CASRMASGPNEQFF. The CDR3 DNA is TGTGCCAGTAGGATGGCTAGCGGACCCAATGAGCAGTTCTTC. The chain is built from TRBV19 and TRBJ2-1; 7 bases line up with TRBD2. V was clipped by 6 bases and J by 6 bases; unmatched bases: 8. CDR1 is LNHDA, CDR2 SQIVND, per germline (reference sequence). The CDR3 runs 14 residues.